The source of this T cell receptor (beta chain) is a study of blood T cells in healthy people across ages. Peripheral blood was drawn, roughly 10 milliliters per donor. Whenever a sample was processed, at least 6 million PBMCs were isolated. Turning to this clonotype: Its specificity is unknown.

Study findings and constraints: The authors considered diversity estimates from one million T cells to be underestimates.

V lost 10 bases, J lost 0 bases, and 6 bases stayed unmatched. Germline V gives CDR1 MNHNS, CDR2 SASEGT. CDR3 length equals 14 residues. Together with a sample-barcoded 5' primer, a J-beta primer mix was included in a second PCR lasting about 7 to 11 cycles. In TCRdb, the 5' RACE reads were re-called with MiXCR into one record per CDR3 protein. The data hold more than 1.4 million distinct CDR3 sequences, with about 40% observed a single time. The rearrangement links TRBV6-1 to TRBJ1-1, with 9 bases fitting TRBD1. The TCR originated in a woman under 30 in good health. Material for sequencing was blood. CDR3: CATPTGGMNTEAFF. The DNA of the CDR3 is TGTGCCACCCCGACAGGGGGAATGAACACTGAAGCTTTCTTT.